These T cell receptor beta chains were read from a single sample in a study of cytomegalovirus exposure and HLA in healthy donors. Only in-frame clones appear in the TCRdb table, and some are missing; sequencing was by immunoSEQ multiplex PCR. In the table there are fewer than 95,000 clones, around 75% of which are singletons. The specimen was PBMCs. Receptor source: a man between 35 and 55 years old in good health and CMV-seronegative. CDR3s include the opening cysteine and the closing phenylalanine or tryptophan. Each record gives: D gene, V gene, clone size, J gene, CDR3 protein, CDR3 DNA. The D gene is left open where the match is weak. The size of a clone is reported for some rows only, either as once, few or many, or as a class for expanded clones.

d_call: NA
v_call: TRBV7-3
clone_size: few
j_call: TRBJ2-3
cdr3_aa: CASSLRRGSTDTQYF
cdr3_nt: TGTGCCAGCAGCTTAAGGAGGGGCTCCACAGATACGCAGTATTTT

d_call: TRBD2
v_call: TRBV28
clone_size: few
j_call: TRBJ2-3
cdr3_aa: CASSLISAGRSGGPDTQYF
cdr3_nt: TGTGCCAGCAGTTTAATTTCGGCAGGCCGGTCGGGGGGGCCAGATACGCAGTATTTT

d_call: TRBD2
v_call: TRBV5-1
clone_size: NA
j_call: TRBJ2-5
cdr3_aa: CASSWGQREGTQYF
cdr3_nt: TGCGCCAGCAGCTGGGGACAGCGGGAGGGGACCCAGTACTTC

d_call: NA
v_call: TRBV10-3
clone_size: NA
j_call: TRBJ2-3
cdr3_aa: CAIRMGGATDTQYF
cdr3_nt: TGTGCCATCAGAATGGGGGGGGCCACAGATACGCAGTATTTT

d_call: NA
v_call: TRBV4-2
clone_size: NA
j_call: TRBJ1-5
cdr3_aa: CASSQDAGSNQPQHF
cdr3_nt: TGTGCCAGCAGCCAAGATGCGGGGAGCAATCAGCCCCAGCATTTT

d_call: TRBD2
v_call: TRBV4-3
clone_size: once
j_call: TRBJ2-3
cdr3_aa: CASSQGGAGEVTDTQYF
cdr3_nt: TGCGCCAGCAGCCAAGGTGGAGCGGGGGAAGTGACAGATACGCAGTATTTT

d_call: TRBD2
v_call: TRBV11-3
clone_size: NA
j_call: TRBJ2-3
cdr3_aa: CASSSRGERQDTQYF
cdr3_nt: TGTGCCAGCAGCTCACGGGGGGAGAGACAAGATACGCAGTATTTT

d_call: NA
v_call: TRBV29-1
clone_size: NA
j_call: TRBJ1-5
cdr3_aa: CSVARGSSNQPQHF
cdr3_nt: TGCAGCGTTGCCCGGGGAAGTAGCAATCAGCCCCAGCATTTT

d_call: NA
v_call: TRBV30
clone_size: NA
j_call: TRBJ1-4
cdr3_aa: CAWSVFNEKLFF
cdr3_nt: TGTGCCTGGAGTGTCTTTAATGAAAAACTGTTTTTT

d_call: NA
v_call: TRBV7-3
clone_size: few
j_call: TRBJ1-3
cdr3_aa: CATFPENSGNTIYF
cdr3_nt: TGTGCCACTTTCCCGGAGAACTCTGGAAACACCATATATTTT